The source of this T cell receptor (beta chain) is a study of human T cells and chemical hapten exposure. Study at large: Small pooled library volume differences mainly caused per-sample TCR yield variation.

One entry per CDR3 protein, called by TCRdb with MiXCR from the RACE reads. In the table there are 95,000 or so distinct CDR3 sequences, roughly 11% of which are singletons. Time point given: patch test 2, 6 weeks after DPC sensitization. Stated treatment: therapeutic diphenylcyclopropenone sensitization with weekly scalp DPC. This TCR came from a woman between 40 and 55 years old with alopecia areata. Some clones in this sample may be carry-over from other donors' samples. The sample consisted of whole blood, taken in connection with sensitization to the hapten diphenylcyclopropenone (DPC).

This chain's CDR3 is CASSLEGRTNEKLFF. DNA of the CDR3: TGTGCCAGCAGTTTGGAGGGGAGGACTAATGAAAAACTGTTTTTT. The rearrangement uses TRBV12-3 or TRBV12-4 and TRBJ1-4; D is perhaps TRBD1 (5 bases). The CDR3 sequence is 15 residues long. V was trimmed by 3 bases and J by 2 bases, leaving 10 bases between them.